Presented here are 13 T cell receptor beta chains from one specimen sequenced in a study of shared clonotypes between healthy human individuals. Assay used: immunoSEQ multiplex PCR; TCRdb lists only in-frame clones, some missing. Among approximately 2.5 million clones listed, just over 90% were seen once. The sequencing sample was made of naive CD4+ T cells sorted from blood. Indicated subset: CD45RA+ positively selected. These receptor sequences come from a man between 18 and 35 years old in good health.

The chain is built from TRBV7-3 and TRBJ2-3; 7 bases fit TRBD1. CDR1 is SGHTA and CDR2 is FQGTGA in the germline V gene. The V segment lost 0 bases and the J segment 4 bases; nucleotides outside the gene matches: 10. The CDR3 covers 17 residues. The CDR3 coding sequence is TGTGCCAGCAGCTTAACGACAGATAGGGGGCCTGCAGATACGCAGTATTTT. This sequence encodes CASSLTTDRGPADTQYF.

This sequence joins TRBV27 and TRBJ2-5; D not resolved. The CDR3 totals 14 residues. The germline V gene has CDR1 MNHEY and CDR2 SMNVEV (reference sequence). The V end was cut by 7 bases, the J end by 0 bases, with 12 bases between. The CDR3 DNA reads as TGTGCCAGCAAGAGGACGGATTACCAAGAGACCCAGTACTTC. It specifies CASKRTDYQETQYF.

The chain is built from TRBV19 and TRBJ2-7; TRBD2 matches 12 bases. This CDR3 has 15 residues. Germline trimming cut 7 bases from V and 4 bases from J; bases unmatched to any gene: 8. Germline loops: CDR1 LNHDA, CDR2 SQIVND (reference sequence). CDR3 sequence: CASNSLAGGPYEQYF. CDR3 nucleotide sequence: TGTGCCAGTAACTCCCTAGCGGGAGGGCCTTACGAGCAGTACTTC.

J is TRBJ2-1 and V is TRBV7-2, with TRBD1 matching 9 bases. The V and J ends lost 9 bases and 0 bases, in that order; junction bases with no gene match: 3. Germline values: CDR1 SGHTA, CDR2 FQGNSA. The CDR3 has 14 amino acids. The CDR3 reads CASTGGSSYNEQFF. In nucleotides, the CDR3 is TGTGCCAGTACAGGGGGCAGCTCCTACAATGAGCAGTTCTTC. Based on the CDR3 plus reference TRBV7-2 and TRBJ2-1, the full variable domain is GAGVSQSPSNKVTEKGKDVELRCDPISGHTALYWYRQSLGQGLEFLIYFQGNSAPDKSGLPSDRFSAERTGGSVSTLTIQRTQQEDSAVYLCASTGGSSYNEQFFGPGTRLTVL.

V usage is TRBV5-5 and J usage is TRBJ1-1; D call uncertain. The CDR3 spans 16 residues. CDR1 is SGHKS and CDR2 is YYEKEE in the germline V gene (reference sequence). V lost 0 bases and J lost 0, with 12 bases in between. The CDR3 nucleotides read TGTGCCAGCAGCTTGGGGGCGCCGGGGTTGAACACTGAAGCTTTCTTT. Amino acids: CASSLGAPGLNTEAFF.

The genes are TRBV28 and TRBJ1-2; possibly TRBD1 for D (6 bases). The CDR3 contains 17 residues. Trimming took 6 bases from V and 7 from J, leaving 27 bases between them. Germline assignment: CDR1 MDHEN and CDR2 SYDVKM. The DNA of the CDR3 is TGTGCCAGCAGCTCACCCGGACAGACCCTTCCTACGAGTGGCTACACCTTC. This translates into CASSSPGQTLPTSGYTF.

The rearrangement links TRBV10-2 to TRBJ1-1; TRBD1 aligns across 7 bases. The CDR3 has 14 residues. After removal of 8 bases from V and 1 base from J, the junction contained 7 bases not matched to a gene. The germline V gene encodes CDR1 WSHSY and CDR2 SAAADI. CDR3 nucleotide sequence: TGCGCCAGCTCCGAGGGGGCGAAGAACACTGAAGCTTTCTTT. Its translation is CASSEGAKNTEAFF.

The rearrangement joins TRBV7-2 to TRBJ1-2, with D tentatively TRBD1 (5 bases). Germline V gene lookup returns CDR1 SGHTA and CDR2 FQGNSA. V lost 6 bases and J 6 bases, leaving 17 bases between the germline ends. The length of the CDR3 is 14 residues. The CDR3 DNA sequence: TGTGCCAGCAGTCAGGGCCCCCAGCAGGATGGCTACACCTTC. Amino acid sequence: CASSQGPQQDGYTF. The full variable domain, with the rest looked up from reference TRBV7-2 and TRBJ1-2, is GAGVSQSPSNKVTEKGKDVELRCDPISGHTALYWYRQSLGQGLEFLIYFQGNSAPDKSGLPSDRFSAERTGGSVSTLTIQRTQQEDSAVYLCASSQGPQQDGYTFGSGTRLTVV.

The V and J genes are TRBV5-5 and TRBJ1-2, with unresolved D. This CDR3 spans 14 amino acids. V was pared by 2 bases and J by 4 bases, with 12 bases between. CDR1 and CDR2 from the germline V gene are SGHKS and YYEKEE (reference sequence). In nucleotides, the CDR3 is TGTGCCAGCAGCTTCAGTAGCTTGGGCTATGGCTACACCTTC. It yields the protein CASSFSSLGYGYTF.

The chain carries TRBV5-1 and TRBJ2-7; 9 bases agree with TRBD1. The length of the CDR3 is 14 residues. V lost 4 bases, J lost 6 bases, and 8 bases stayed unmatched. Germline CDR1 reads SGHRS; CDR2 reads YFSETQ. CDR3 sequence reads: CASSLQGAPVEQYF. The CDR3 DNA is TGCGCCAGCAGCCTACAGGGGGCACCGGTCGAGCAGTACTTC.

V gene TRBV28 combines with J gene TRBJ1-5; TRBD1 aligns across 8 bases. This CDR3 spans 19 amino acids. J was trimmed by 0 bases and V by 5 bases; bases with no gene match: 15. From germline, CDR1 is MDHEN and CDR2 SYDVKM. The CDR3 bases are TGTGCCAGCAGTCTACTCCGGACAGGGCCTTCCAATAGCAATCAGCCCCAGCATTTT. Its protein is CASSLLRTGPSNSNQPQHF.

The V call is TRBV25-1, the J call TRBJ1-1, with D tentatively TRBD1 (5 bases). In germline, CDR1 is MGHDK, CDR2 SYGVNS. Trimming left V 8 bases short and J 0 bases short, with 10 bases between. The CDR3 is 13 residues long. CDR3 protein: CASPPGMNTEAFF. CDR3 nucleotides: TGTGCCAGCCCGCCAGGGATGAACACTGAAGCTTTCTTT.

V usage is TRBV6-1 and J usage is TRBJ2-3; no clear D gene. Trimming removed 0 bases at V and 7 bases at J, with 8 bases between. The length of the CDR3 is 13 residues. Germline CDR1 MNHNS, CDR2 SASEGT. The DNA for the CDR3 is TGTGCCAGCAGTGAAGCGGCCCCAAATACGCAGTATTTT. Encoded protein: CASSEAAPNTQYF.